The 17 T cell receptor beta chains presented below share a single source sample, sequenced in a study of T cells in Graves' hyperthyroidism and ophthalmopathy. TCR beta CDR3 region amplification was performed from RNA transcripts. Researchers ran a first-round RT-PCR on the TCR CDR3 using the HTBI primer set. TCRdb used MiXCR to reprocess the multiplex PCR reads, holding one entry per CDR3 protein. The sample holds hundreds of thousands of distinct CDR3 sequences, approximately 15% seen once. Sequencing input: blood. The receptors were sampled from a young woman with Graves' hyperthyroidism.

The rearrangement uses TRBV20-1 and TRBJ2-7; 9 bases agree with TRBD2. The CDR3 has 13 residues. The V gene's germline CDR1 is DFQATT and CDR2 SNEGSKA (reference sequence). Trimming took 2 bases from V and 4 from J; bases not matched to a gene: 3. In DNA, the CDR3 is TGCAGTGCTAGACTAGCGGGACTTTACGAGCAGTACTTC. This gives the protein CSARLAGLYEQYF.

The CDR3 sequence is CAISSGEDTEAFF. CDR3 DNA: TGTGCCATCAGCTCAGGGGAAGACACTGAAGCTTTCTTT. The rearrangement joins TRBV10-3 to TRBJ1-1; D possibly corresponds to TRBD1 (6 bases). CDR1 ENHRY and CDR2 SYGVKD come from the germline V gene. V dropped 6 bases and J dropped 3 bases, with 11 bases sitting between them. CDR3 size: 13 residues.

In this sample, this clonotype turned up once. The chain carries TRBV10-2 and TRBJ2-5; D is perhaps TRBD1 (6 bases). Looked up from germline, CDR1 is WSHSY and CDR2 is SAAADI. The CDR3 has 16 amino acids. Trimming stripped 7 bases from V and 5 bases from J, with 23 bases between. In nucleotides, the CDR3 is TGCGCCAGCACCGTCGCCCCCCCCCAGGGGACGGAGACCCAGTACTTC. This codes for CASTVAPPQGTETQYF.

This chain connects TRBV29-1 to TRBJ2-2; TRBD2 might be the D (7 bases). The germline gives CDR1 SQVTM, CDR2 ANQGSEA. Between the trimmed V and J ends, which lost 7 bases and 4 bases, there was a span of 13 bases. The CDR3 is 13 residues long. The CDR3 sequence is CSASGGGTGELFF. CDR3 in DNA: TGCAGCGCTAGCGGAGGGGGCACCGGGGAGCTGTTTTTT.

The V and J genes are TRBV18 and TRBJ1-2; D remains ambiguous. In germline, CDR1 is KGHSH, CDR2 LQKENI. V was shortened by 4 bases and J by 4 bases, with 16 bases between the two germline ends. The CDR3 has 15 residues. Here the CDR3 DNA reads TGTGCCAGCTCACAACCACCGGAGGAATTCTATGGCTACACCTTC. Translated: CASSQPPEEFYGYTF.

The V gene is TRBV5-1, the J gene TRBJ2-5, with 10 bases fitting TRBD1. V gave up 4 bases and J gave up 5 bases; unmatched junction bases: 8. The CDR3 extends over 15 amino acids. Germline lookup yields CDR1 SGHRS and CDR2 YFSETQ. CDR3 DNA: TGCGCCAGCAGCAAGACAGGGGGCAACGTGGAGACCCAGTACTTC. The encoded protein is CASSKTGGNVETQYF.

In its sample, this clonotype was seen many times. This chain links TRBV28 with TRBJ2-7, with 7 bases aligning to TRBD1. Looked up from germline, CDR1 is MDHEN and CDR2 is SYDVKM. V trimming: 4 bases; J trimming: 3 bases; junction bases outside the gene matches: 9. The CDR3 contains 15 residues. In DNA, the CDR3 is TGTGCCAGCAGTTCAATCTGGGGACAGTACTACGAGCAGTACTTC. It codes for CASSSIWGQYYEQYF.

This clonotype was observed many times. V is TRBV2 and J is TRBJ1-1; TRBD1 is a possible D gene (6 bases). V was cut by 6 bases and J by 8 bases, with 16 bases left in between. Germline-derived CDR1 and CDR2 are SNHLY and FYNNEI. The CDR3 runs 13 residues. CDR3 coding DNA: TGTGCCAGCAGACAGGGTCCTCAACTAGAAGCTTTCTTT. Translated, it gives CASRQGPQLEAFF.

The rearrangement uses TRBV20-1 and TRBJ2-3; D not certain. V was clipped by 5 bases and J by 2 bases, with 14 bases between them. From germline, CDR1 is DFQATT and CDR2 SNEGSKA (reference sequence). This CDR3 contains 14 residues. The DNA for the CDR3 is TGCAGTGCTCTGGACCGCTACTCCACAGATACGCAGTATTTT. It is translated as CSALDRYSTDTQYF.

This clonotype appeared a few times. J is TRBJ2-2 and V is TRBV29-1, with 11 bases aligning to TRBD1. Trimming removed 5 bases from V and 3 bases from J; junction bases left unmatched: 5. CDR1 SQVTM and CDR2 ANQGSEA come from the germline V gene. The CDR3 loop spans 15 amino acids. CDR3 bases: TGCAGCGTTAGGGACAGGGGGAGCTACACCGGGGAGCTGTTTTTT. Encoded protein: CSVRDRGSYTGELFF.

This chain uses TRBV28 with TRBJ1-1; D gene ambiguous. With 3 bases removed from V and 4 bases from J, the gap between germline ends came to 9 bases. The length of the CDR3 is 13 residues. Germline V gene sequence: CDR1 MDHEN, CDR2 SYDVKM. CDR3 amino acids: CASSFPLVTEAFF. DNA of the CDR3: TGTGCCAGCAGTTTTCCTCTTGTCACTGAAGCTTTCTTT.

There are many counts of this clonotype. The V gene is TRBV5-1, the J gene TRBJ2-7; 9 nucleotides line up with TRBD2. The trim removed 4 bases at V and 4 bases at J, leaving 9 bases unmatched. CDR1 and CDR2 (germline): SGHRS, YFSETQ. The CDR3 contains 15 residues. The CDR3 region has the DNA TGCGCCAGCAGCGCGCCGGGACTAGCCTGGTACGAGCAGTACTTC. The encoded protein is CASSAPGLAWYEQYF.

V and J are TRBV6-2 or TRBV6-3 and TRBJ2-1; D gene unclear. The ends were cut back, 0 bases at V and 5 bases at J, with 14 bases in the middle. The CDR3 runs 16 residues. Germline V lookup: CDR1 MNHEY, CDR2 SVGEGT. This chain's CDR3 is CASSYSILDRNNEQFF. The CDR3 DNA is TGTGCCAGCAGTTACTCGATTCTGGACCGGAACAATGAGCAGTTCTTC.

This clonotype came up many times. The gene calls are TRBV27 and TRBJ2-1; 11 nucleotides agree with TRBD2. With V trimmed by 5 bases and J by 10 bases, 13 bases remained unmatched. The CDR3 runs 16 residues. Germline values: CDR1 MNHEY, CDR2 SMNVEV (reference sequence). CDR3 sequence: CASSPQGSGRAGEQFF. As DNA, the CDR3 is TGTGCCAGCAGTCCCCAGGGTAGCGGGAGGGCCGGCGAGCAGTTCTTC.

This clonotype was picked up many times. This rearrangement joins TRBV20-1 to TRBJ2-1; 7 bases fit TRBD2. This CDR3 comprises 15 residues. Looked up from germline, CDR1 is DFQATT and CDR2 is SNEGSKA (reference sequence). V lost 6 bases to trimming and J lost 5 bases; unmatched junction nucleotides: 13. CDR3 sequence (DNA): TGCAGTGCCCTTACCTGGACTAGGGCCCACAATGAGCAGTTCTTC. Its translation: CSALTWTRAHNEQFF.

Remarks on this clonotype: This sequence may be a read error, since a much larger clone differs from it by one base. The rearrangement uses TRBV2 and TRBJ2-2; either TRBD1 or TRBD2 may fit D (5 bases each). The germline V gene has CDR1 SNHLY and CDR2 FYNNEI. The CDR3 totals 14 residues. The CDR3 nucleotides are TGTGCCAGCGGTGAATGGGGGTCGGCCGGGGAGCTGTTTTTT. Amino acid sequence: CASGEWGSAGELFF.

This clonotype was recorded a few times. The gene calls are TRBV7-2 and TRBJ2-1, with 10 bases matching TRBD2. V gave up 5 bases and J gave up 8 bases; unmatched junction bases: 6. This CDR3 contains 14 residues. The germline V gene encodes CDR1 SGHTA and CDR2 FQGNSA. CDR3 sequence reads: CASSPLAGMDEQFF. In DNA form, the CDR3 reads TGTGCCAGCAGCCCACTAGCGGGAATGGATGAGCAGTTCTTC. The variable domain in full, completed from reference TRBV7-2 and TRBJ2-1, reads GAGVSQSPSNKVTEKGKDVELRCDPISGHTALYWYRQSLGQGLEFLIYFQGNSAPDKSGLPSDRFSAERTGGSVSTLTIQRTQQEDSAVYLCASSPLAGMDEQFFGPGTRLTVL.